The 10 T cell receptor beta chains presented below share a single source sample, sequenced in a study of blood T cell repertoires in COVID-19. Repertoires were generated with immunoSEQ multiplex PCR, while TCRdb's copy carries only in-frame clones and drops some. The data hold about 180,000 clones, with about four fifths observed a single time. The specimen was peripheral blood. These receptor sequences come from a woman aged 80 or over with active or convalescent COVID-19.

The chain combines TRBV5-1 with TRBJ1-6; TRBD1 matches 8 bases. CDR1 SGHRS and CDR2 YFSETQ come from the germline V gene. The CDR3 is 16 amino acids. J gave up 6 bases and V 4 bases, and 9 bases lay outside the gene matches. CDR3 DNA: TGCGCCAGCAGCGGACTGACAGGGGACGGTAATTCACCCCTCCACTTT. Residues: CASSGLTGDGNSPLHF.

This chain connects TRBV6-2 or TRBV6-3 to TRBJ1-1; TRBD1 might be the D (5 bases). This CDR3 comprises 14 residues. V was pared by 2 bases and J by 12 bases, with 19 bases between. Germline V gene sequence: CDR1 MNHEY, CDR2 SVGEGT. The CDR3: CASSYVGGSSLTFF. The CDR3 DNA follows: TGTGCCAGCAGTTACGTGGGGGGGTCGAGTTTGACTTTCTTT.

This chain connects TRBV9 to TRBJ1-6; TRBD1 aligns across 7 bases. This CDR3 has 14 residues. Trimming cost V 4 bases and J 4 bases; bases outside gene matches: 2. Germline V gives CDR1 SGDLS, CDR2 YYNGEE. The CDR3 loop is CASSLGQYNSPLHF. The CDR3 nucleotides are TGTGCCAGCAGCCTGGGACAGTATAATTCACCCCTCCACTTT.

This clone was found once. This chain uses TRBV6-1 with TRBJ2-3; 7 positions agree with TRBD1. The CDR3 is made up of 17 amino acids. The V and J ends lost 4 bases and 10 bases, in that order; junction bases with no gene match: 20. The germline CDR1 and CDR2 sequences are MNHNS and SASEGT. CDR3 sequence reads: CASSGRRGQTSLVSQYF. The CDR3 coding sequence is TGTGCCAGCAGTGGACGAAGGGGACAGACTTCCCTTGTGTCGCAGTATTTT.

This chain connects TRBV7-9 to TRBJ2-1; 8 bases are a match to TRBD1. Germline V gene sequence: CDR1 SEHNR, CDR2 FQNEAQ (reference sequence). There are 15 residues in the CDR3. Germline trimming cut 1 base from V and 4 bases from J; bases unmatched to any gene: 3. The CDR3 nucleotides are TGTGCCAGCAGCTTAGGCAGGGGGCGTTACAATGAGCAGTTCTTC. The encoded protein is CASSLGRGRYNEQFF. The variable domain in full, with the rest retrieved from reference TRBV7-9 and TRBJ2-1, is DTGVSQNPRHKITKRGQNVTFRCDPISEHNRLYWYRQTLGQGPEFLTYFQNEAQLEKSRLLSDRFSAERPKGSFSTLEIQRTEQGDSAMYLCASSLGRGRYNEQFFGPGTRLTVL.

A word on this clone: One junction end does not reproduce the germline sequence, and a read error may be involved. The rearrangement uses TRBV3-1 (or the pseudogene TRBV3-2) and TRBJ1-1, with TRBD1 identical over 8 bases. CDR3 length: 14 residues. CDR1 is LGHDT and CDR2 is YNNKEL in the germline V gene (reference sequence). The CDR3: CASSKDRGNTEAFF. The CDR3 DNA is TGTGCCAGCAGCAAAGACAGGGGTAACACTGAAGCTTTCTTT.

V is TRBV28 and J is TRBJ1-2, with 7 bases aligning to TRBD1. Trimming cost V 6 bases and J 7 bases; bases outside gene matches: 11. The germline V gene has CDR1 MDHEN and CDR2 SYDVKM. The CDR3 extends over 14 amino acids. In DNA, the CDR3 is TGTGCCAGCAGCTTAGACAGGGTGAGACTTGGCTACACCTTC. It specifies CASSLDRVRLGYTF.

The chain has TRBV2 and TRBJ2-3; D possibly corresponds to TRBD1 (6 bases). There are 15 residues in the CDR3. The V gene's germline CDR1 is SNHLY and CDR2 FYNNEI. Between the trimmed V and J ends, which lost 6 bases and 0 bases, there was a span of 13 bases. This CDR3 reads CASRAGTHSTDTQYF. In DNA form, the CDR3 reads TGTGCCAGCAGGGCCGGGACACATAGCACAGATACGCAGTATTTT.

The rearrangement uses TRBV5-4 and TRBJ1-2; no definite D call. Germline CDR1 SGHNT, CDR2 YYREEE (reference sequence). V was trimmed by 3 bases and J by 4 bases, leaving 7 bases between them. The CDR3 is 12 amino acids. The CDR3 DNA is TGTGCCAGCAGCTCACAGATCTATGGCTACACCTTC. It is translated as CASSSQIYGYTF. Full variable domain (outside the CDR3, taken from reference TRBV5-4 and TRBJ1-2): ETGVTQSPTHLIKTRGQQVTLRCSSQSGHNTVSWYQQALGQGPQFIFQYYREEENGRGNFPPRFSGLQFPNYSSELNVNALELDDSALYLCASSSQIYGYTFGSGTRLTVV.

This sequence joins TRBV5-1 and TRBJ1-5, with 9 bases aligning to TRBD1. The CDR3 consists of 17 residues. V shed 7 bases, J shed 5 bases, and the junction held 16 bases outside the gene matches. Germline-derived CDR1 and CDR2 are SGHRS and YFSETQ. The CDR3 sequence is CASGYRGPSSWHQPQHF. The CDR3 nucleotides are TGCGCCAGCGGATACAGGGGGCCAAGCTCTTGGCATCAGCCCCAGCATTTT.